The sequence of this T cell receptor beta chain was determined in a study of OX40 agonist ivuxolimab in advanced cancers. Study as a whole: Ivuxolimab, an antibody acting as an agonist of OX40 (CD134), was used to treat patients.

It was autoimmune disease history or systemic immunosuppression that excluded patients. The repertoire was sequenced with immunoSEQ multiplex PCR; TCRdb's copy has only in-frame clones and lacks some. The sample holds about 50,000 clones, 80% to 95% seen once. V dropped 0 bases and J dropped 6; count of bases not matched to a gene: 7. In germline, CDR1 is LGHNA, CDR2 YNFKEQ. The CDR3 contains 17 residues. The receptor's source is an adult with an advanced solid tumor such as melanoma, head and neck, liver or kidney cancer. The sequencing used CD4+ or CD8+ T cells sorted from blood, collected in a trial of the OX40 agonist ivuxolimab. The V call is TRBV4-2, the J call TRBJ2-3; TRBD2 matches at 12 bases. For the CDR3, the DNA is TGTGCCAGCAGCCAAGACCAAGGACTAGCGGGGACGGATACGCAGTATTTT. Encoded protein: CASSQDQGLAGTDTQYF.